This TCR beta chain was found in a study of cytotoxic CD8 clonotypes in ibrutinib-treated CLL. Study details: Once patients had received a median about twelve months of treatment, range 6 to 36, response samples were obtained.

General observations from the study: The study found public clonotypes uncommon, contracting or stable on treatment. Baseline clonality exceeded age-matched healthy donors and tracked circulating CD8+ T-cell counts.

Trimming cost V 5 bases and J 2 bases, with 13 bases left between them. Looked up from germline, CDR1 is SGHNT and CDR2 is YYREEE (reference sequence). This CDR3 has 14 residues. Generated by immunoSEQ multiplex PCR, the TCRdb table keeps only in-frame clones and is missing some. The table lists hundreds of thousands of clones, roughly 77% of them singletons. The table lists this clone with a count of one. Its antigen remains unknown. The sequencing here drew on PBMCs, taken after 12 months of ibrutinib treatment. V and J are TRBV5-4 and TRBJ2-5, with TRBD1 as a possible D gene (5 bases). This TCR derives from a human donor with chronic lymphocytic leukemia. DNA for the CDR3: TGTGCCAGCAGACAAAGGGGAAAGCAAGAGACCCAGTACTTC. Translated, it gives CASRQRGKQETQYF.